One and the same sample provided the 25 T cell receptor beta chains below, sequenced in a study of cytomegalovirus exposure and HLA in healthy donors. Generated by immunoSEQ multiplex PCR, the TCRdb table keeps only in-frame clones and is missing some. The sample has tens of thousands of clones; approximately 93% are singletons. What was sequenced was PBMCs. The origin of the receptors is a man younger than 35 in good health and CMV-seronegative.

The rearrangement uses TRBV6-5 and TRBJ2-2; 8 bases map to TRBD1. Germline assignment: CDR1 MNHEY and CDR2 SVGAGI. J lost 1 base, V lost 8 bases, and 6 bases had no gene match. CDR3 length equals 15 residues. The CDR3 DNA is TGTGCCAGCCAAATCACAGGGGGGAACACCGGGGAGCTGTTTTTT. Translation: CASQITGGNTGELFF.

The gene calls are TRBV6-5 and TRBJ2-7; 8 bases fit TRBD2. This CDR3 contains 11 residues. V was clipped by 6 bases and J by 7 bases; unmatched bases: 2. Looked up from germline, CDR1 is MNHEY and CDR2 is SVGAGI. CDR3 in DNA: TGTGCCAGCAGACGGGGGGGTGAGCAGTACTTC. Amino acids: CASRRGGEQYF.

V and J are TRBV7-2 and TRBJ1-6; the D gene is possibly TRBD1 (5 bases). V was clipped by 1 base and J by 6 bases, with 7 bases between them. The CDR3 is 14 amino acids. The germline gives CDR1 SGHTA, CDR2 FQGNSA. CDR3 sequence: CASSLDQGNSPLHF. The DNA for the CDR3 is TGTGCCAGCAGCTTAGACCAGGGTAATTCACCCCTCCACTTT.

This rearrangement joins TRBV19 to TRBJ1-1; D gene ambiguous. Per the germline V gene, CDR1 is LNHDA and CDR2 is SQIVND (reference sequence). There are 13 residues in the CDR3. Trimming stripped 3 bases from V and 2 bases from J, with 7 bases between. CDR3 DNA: TGTGCCAGTAGTATTAACAGTAACACTGAAGCTTTCTTT. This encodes CASSINSNTEAFF.

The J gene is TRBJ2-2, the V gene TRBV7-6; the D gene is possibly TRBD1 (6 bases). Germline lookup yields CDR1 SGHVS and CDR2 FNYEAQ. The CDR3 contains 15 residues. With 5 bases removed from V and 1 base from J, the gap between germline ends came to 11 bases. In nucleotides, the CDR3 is TGTGCCAGCAGCCGGCCGGGACAGAACACCGGGGAGCTGTTTTTT. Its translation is CASSRPGQNTGELFF.

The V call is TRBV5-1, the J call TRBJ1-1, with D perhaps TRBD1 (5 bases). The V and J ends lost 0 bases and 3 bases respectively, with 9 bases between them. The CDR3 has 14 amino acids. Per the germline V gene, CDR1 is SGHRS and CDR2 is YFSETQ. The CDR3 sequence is CASSLAREDTEAFF. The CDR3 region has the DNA TGCGCCAGCAGCTTGGCCAGGGAGGACACTGAAGCTTTCTTT.

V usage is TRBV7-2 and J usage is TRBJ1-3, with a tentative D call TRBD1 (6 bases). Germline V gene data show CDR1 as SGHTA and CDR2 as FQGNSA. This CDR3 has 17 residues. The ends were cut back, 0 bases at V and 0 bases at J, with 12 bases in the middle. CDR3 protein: CASSLARTVFSGNTIYF. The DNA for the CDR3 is TGTGCCAGCAGCTTAGCGCGGACAGTTTTCTCTGGAAACACCATATATTTT.

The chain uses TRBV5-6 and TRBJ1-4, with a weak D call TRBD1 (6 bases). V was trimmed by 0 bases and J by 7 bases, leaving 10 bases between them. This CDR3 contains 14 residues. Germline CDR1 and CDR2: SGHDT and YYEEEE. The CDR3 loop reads CASSLGGLGEKLFF. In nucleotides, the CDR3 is TGTGCCAGCAGCTTGGGGGGGCTGGGTGAAAAACTGTTTTTT.

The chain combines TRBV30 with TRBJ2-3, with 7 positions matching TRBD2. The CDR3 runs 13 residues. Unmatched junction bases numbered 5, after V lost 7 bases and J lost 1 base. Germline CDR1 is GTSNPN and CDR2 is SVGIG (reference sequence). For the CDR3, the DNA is TGTGCCTCGGGGGGTATTCGCACAGATACGCAGTATTTT. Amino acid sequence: CASGGIRTDTQYF.

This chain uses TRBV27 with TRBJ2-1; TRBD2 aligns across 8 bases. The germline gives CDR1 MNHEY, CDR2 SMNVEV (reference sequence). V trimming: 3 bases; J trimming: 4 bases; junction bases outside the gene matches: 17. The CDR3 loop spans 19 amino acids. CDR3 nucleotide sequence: TGTGCCAGCAGTTTTACCGGACTAGCACCCTCAAGGAATTACAATGAGCAGTTCTTC. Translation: CASSFTGLAPSRNYNEQFF.

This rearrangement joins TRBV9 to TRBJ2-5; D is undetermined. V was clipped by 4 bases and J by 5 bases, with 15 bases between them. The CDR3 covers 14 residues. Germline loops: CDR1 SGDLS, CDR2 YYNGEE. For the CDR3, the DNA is TGTGCCAGCAGCCCCGCTCCCTTCGGGGAGACCCAGTACTTC. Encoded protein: CASSPAPFGETQYF. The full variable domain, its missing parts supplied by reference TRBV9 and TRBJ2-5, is DSGVTQTPKHLITATGQRVTLRCSPRSGDLSVYWYQQSLDQGLQFLIQYYNGEERAKGNILERFSAQQFPDLHSELNLSSLELGDSALYFCASSPAPFGETQYFGPGTRLLVL.

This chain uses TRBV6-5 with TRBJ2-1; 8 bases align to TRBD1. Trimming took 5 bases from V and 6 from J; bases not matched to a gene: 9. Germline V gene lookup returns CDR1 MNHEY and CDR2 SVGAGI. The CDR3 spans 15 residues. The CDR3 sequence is CASSPNPTGGNEQFF. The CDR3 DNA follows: TGTGCCAGCAGTCCTAATCCAACAGGGGGCAATGAGCAGTTCTTC.

CDR3 sequence: CASSLRLQGATDTQYF. The CDR3 DNA reads TGTGCCAGCAGCTTGCGCCTACAGGGTGCCACAGATACGCAGTATTTT. The J gene is TRBJ2-3, the V gene TRBV5-6, with D tentatively TRBD1 (6 bases). V lost 1 base, J lost 2 bases, and 14 bases lay in between. Germline V gene lookup returns CDR1 SGHDT and CDR2 YYEEEE. The CDR3 is made up of 16 amino acids.

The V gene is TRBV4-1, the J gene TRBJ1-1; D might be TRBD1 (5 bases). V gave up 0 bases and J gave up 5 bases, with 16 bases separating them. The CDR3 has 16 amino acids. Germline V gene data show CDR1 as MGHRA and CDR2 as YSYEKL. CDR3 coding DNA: TGCGCCAGCAGCCAAGAGGGATGGCAGGGCTCGACTGAAGCTTTCTTT. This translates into CASSQEGWQGSTEAFF.

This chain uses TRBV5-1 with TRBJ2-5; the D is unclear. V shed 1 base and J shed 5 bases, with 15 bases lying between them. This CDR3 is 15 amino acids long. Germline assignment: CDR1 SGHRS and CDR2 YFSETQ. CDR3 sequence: CASSLFGSPGETQYF. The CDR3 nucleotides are TGCGCCAGCAGCTTGTTTGGATCTCCCGGGGAGACCCAGTACTTC.

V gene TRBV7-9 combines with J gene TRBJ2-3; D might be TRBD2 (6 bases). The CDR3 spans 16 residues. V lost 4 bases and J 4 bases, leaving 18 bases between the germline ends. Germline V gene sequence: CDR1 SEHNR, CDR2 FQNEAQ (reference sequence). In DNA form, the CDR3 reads TGTGCCAGCAGCTCGATCCGGGACTCCTCGTCAGATACGCAGTATTTT. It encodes CASSSIRDSSSDTQYF.

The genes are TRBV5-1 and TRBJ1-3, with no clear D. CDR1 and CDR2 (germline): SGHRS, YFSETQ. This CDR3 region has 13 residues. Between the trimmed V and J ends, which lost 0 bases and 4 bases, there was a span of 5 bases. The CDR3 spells CASSLAPGNTIYF. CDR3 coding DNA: TGCGCCAGCAGCTTGGCTCCGGGAAACACCATATATTTT.

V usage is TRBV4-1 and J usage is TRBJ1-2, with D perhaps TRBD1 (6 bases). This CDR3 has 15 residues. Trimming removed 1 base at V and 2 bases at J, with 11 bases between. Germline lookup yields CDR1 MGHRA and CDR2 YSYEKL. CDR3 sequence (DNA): TGCGCCAGCAGCCAAGGACAGGCATCCAACTATGGCTACACCTTC. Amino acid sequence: CASSQGQASNYGYTF.

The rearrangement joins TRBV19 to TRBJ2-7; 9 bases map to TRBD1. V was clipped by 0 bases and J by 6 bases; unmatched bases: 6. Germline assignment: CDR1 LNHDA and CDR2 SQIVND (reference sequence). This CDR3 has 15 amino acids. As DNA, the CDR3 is TGTGCCAGTAGTATAGATCGACGGACAGGGGCCGAGCAGTACTTC. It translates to CASSIDRRTGAEQYF.

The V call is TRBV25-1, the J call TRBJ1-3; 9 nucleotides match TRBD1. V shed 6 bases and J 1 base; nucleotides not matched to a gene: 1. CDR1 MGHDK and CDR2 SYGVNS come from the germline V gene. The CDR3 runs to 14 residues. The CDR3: CASRGTGSGNTIYF. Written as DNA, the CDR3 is TGTGCCAGCAGAGGGACAGGGTCTGGAAACACCATATATTTT.

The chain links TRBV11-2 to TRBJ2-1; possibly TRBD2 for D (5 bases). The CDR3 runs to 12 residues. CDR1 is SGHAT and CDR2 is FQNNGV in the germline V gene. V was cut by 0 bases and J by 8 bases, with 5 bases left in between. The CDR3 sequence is CASSLERDEQFF. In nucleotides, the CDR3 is TGTGCCAGCAGCTTAGAGCGGGATGAGCAGTTCTTC.

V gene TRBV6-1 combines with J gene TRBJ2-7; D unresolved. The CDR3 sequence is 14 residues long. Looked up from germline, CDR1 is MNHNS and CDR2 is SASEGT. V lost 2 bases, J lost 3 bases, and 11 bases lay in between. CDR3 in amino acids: CASSETGLNYEQYF. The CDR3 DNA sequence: TGTGCCAGCAGTGAAACCGGTTTAAACTACGAGCAGTACTTC.

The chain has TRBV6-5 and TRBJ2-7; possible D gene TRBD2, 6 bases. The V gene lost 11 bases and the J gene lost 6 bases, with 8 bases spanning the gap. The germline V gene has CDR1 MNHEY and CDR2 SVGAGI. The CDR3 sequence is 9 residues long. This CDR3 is CAVGGEQYF. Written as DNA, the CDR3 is TGTGCCGTCGGGGGCGAGCAGTACTTC.

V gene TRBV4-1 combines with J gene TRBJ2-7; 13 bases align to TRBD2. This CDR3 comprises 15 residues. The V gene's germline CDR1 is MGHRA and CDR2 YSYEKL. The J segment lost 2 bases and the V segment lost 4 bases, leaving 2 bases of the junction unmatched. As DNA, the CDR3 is TGCGCCAGCAGCCTCGGGACTAGCGGGGCCTACGAGCAGTACTTC. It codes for CASSLGTSGAYEQYF.

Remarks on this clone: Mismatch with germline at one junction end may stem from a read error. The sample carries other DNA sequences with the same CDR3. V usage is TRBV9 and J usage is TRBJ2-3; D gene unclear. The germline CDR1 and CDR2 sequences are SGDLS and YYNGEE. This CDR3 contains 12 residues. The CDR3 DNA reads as TGTGCTAGCAGCTCGACAACAGATACGCAGTATTTT. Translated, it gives CASSSTTDTQYF.